Below, 23 T cell receptor beta chains from the same sample are listed, as sequenced in a study of T-cell memory formation after mild COVID-19. TCRdb re-called the 5' RACE reads with MiXCR, one entry per CDR3 protein. The sample comprises approximately 570,000 distinct CDR3 sequences, more than 15% of which are singletons, and 9.5% to 15% rests with the top ten. Sequencing used PBMCs or a T cell subset sorted from them (not recorded which). These receptors all come from an adult woman who had mild COVID-19 (a few samples of this study predate the infection). Cell type and time point are not known.

This clonotype has a handful of counts. The J gene is TRBJ1-5, the V gene TRBV27; a weak D match, TRBD1 (6 bases). The CDR3 is made up of 14 amino acids. V shed 3 bases and J shed 11 bases, with 17 bases lying between them. CDR1 and CDR2 (germline): MNHEY, SMNVEV (reference sequence). CDR3 nucleotide sequence: TGTGCCAGCAGTTTGGGGGGGGCACAGAAGGCCCAGCATTTT. Protein sequence: CASSLGGAQKAQHF.

The J gene is TRBJ2-2, the V gene TRBV9; D not certain. V gave up 0 bases and J gave up 2 bases, with 11 bases separating them. Per the germline V gene, CDR1 is SGDLS and CDR2 is YYNGEE. The CDR3 runs to 16 residues. The CDR3 region is CASSVAPTLNTGELFF. For the CDR3, the DNA is TGTGCCAGCAGCGTAGCACCGACTCTAAACACCGGGGAGCTGTTTTTT.

The chain combines TRBV28 with TRBJ1-5, with a weak D call TRBD1 (6 bases). Germline CDR1 and CDR2: MDHEN and SYDVKM. Deletions cut 3 bases from V and 7 bases from J, with 16 bases between. The CDR3 is 15 amino acids. The chain's CDR3 is CASSLGGSSRQPQHF. The CDR3 DNA follows: TGTGCCAGCAGTTTGGGGGGCAGTTCGAGGCAGCCCCAGCATTTT.

The V gene is TRBV11-1, the J gene TRBJ2-3, with D perhaps matching TRBD2 (5 bases). Trimming stripped 5 bases from V and 1 base from J, with 13 bases between. The CDR3 length is 15 residues. Germline V CDR1 and CDR2: SGHAT, FQDESV (reference sequence). The CDR3 region is CASSHWSGRTDTQYF. The CDR3 DNA sequence: TGTGCCAGCAGCCACTGGAGCGGTCGCACAGATACGCAGTATTTT.

This chain connects TRBV24-1 to TRBJ1-1, with D possibly matching TRBD1 (6 bases). V was clipped by 0 bases and J by 1 base, with 11 bases between them. CDR3 length equals 16 residues. Germline CDR1 and CDR2: KGHDR and SFDVKD. The CDR3 nucleotides read TGTGCCACCAGTGATTTGTATCTGGGACAGAACACTGAAGCTTTCTTT. This gives the protein CATSDLYLGQNTEAFF.

This chain connects TRBV24-1 to TRBJ2-1; D is undetermined. Trimming left V 5 bases short and J 7 bases short, with 11 bases between. Germline loops: CDR1 KGHDR, CDR2 SFDVKD. This CDR3 has 13 residues. For the CDR3, the DNA is TGTGCCACCAGTGGTAACTTGGAAAATGAGCAGTTCTTC. As protein: CATSGNLENEQFF.

This chain links TRBV2 with TRBJ1-1, with 7 nucleotides matching TRBD1. Germline-derived CDR1 and CDR2 are SNHLY and FYNNEI. CDR3 size: 16 residues. Unmatched junction bases numbered 16, after V lost 8 bases and J lost 4 bases. The DNA of the CDR3 is TGTGCCAGCGGGCGGGAAGGGGGCAATTTAGGCACTGAAGCTTTCTTT. Translating it yields CASGREGGNLGTEAFF.

In this sample, this clonotype turned up many times. V is TRBV5-1 and J is TRBJ2-7; D is uncertain. The germline V and J ends were trimmed by 2 bases and 3 bases, with 12 bases remaining between them. The CDR3 contains 14 residues. Per germline, CDR1 SGHRS and CDR2 YFSETQ. CDR3 in amino acids: CASSLDDTSYEQYF. The CDR3 bases are TGCGCCAGCAGCTTAGACGACACCAGCTACGAGCAGTACTTC.

The chain has TRBV6-5 and TRBJ1-2; no clear D gene. The CDR3 consists of 14 residues. V lost 0 bases, J lost 1 base, and 6 bases lay in between. The germline V gene has CDR1 MNHEY and CDR2 SVGAGI. The DNA of the CDR3 is TGTGCCAGCAGTTACTCGCGGAGTAACTATGGCTACACCTTC. This codes for CASSYSRSNYGYTF.

The chain carries TRBV30 and TRBJ2-1; no firm D call. Trimming shortened V by 2 bases and J by 4 bases, and 15 bases separated the two germline ends. The CDR3 contains 15 residues. CDR1 GTSNPN and CDR2 SVGIG come from the germline V gene (reference sequence). The CDR3 nucleotides are TGTGCCTGGAGTTCCGACTGGGATGGTTACAATGAGCAGTTCTTC. Protein product: CAWSSDWDGYNEQFF.

This clonotype came up a few times. V and J are TRBV3-1 and TRBJ2-3; weak D call: TRBD2 (7 bases). V lost 0 bases and J 1 base, leaving 11 bases between the germline ends. Germline-derived CDR1 and CDR2 are LGHDT and YNNKEL (reference sequence). This CDR3 spans 16 amino acids. The CDR3 here is CASSQDGGGGTDTQYF. Written as DNA, the CDR3 is TGTGCCAGCAGCCAAGACGGCGGGGGCGGCACAGATACGCAGTATTTT.

The chain has TRBV14 and TRBJ2-7; 7 positions match TRBD2. The CDR3 spans 16 residues. Germline values: CDR1 SGHDN, CDR2 FVKESK. Losses at the gene ends were 4 bases for V and 3 bases for J; bases not matched to a gene: 12. DNA for the CDR3: TGTGCCAGCAGCCGAGGGGACTATCCTAGGATCTACGAGCAGTACTTC. This codes for CASSRGDYPRIYEQYF.

The chain employs TRBV5-5 and TRBJ2-5, with D perhaps TRBD1 (5 bases). This CDR3 is built from 15 residues. Germline V lookup: CDR1 SGHKS, CDR2 YYEKEE (reference sequence). V gave up 2 bases and J gave up 1 base, with 12 bases separating them. CDR3 amino acids: CASSFTVRVQETQYF. DNA for the CDR3: TGTGCCAGCAGCTTCACGGTCAGGGTCCAAGAGACCCAGTACTTC.

The chain joins TRBV5-1 to TRBJ2-1; 7 bases are shared with TRBD2. V gave up 1 base and J gave up 3 bases; unmatched junction bases: 4. Germline-derived CDR1 and CDR2 are SGHRS and YFSETQ. The CDR3 sequence is 15 residues long. The CDR3 region has the DNA TGCGCCAGCAGCTTGCCCGGGACTATCTACAATGAGCAGTTCTTC. Protein sequence: CASSLPGTIYNEQFF.

This clonotype was seen a handful of times. The CDR3 loop reads CSAGDRVTNEKLFF. DNA for the CDR3: TGCAGCGCCGGAGACAGGGTAACTAATGAAAAACTGTTTTTT. The chain recombines TRBV29-1 with TRBJ1-4; 7 positions match TRBD1. In germline, CDR1 is SQVTM, CDR2 ANQGSEA. V shed 7 bases, J shed 1 base, and the junction held 6 bases outside the gene matches. CDR3 length equals 14 residues. The full variable domain, completed using reference TRBV29-1 and TRBJ1-4, is SAVISQKPSRDICQRGTSLTIQCQVDSQVTMMFWYRQQPGQSLTLIATANQGSEATYESGFVIDKFPISRPNLTFSTLTVSNMSPEDSSIYLCSAGDRVTNEKLFFGSGTQLSVL.

This clonotype appeared a few times. The CDR3 loop is CAGGGWGSARNEQFF. CDR3 nucleotide sequence: TGTGCCGGCGGGGGCTGGGGGTCCGCTAGGAATGAGCAGTTCTTC. This chain joins TRBV7-2 and TRBJ2-1, with a weak D call TRBD2 (7 bases). The CDR3 covers 15 residues. V was cut by 11 bases and J by 7 bases, with 24 bases left in between. Per the germline V gene, CDR1 is SGHTA and CDR2 is FQGNSA.

The chain uses TRBV4-2 and TRBJ2-6; D is perhaps TRBD1 or TRBD2 (5 bases each). This CDR3 is built from 16 residues. V was clipped by 3 bases and J by 0 bases, with 9 bases between them. The germline CDR1 and CDR2 sequences are LGHNA and YNFKEQ. CDR3 amino acids: CASSHWDGSGANVLTF. The CDR3 DNA sequence: TGTGCCAGCAGCCACTGGGACGGCTCTGGGGCCAACGTCCTGACTTTC.

This clonotype was detected only a few times. V usage is TRBV15 and J usage is TRBJ1-6; D is uncertain. V gave up 4 bases and J gave up 5 bases, with 12 bases separating them. This CDR3 spans 15 amino acids. The germline CDR1 and CDR2 sequences are LNHNV and YYDKDF (reference sequence). CDR3 amino acids: CATSTLDRDNSPLHF. The CDR3 DNA reads TGTGCCACCAGCACCCTCGACCGAGATAATTCACCCCTCCACTTT. The entire variable domain, with the rest obtained from reference TRBV15 and TRBJ1-6, is as follows: DAMVIQNPRYQVTQFGKPVTLSCSQTLNHNVMYWYQQKSSQAPKLLFHYYDKDFNNEADTPDNFQSRRPNTSFCFLDIRSPGLGDTAMYLCATSTLDRDNSPLHFGNGTRLTVT.

This chain uses TRBV3-1 with TRBJ1-3; a possible D gene is TRBD1 (6 bases). V was shortened by 4 bases and J by 3 bases, with 19 bases between the two germline ends. The germline CDR1 and CDR2 sequences are LGHDT and YNNKEL (reference sequence). This CDR3 is built from 17 residues. Here the CDR3 DNA reads TGTGCCAGCAGCCTACAGGGTATTCTACTACGTGGAAACACCATATATTTT. Its protein product is CASSLQGILLRGNTIYF.

This clonotype was seen more than once but under ten times. The chain has TRBV6-1 and TRBJ2-7; perhaps D is TRBD1 or TRBD2 (5 bases each). From germline, CDR1 is MNHNS and CDR2 SASEGT. This CDR3 is built from 14 residues. V lost 7 bases and J lost 1, with 14 bases in between. CDR3 sequence (DNA): TGTGCCAGCAAACAGCAGGGACCTTCCTACGAGCAGTACTTC. It yields the protein CASKQQGPSYEQYF.

The V call is TRBV19, the J call TRBJ1-1; 7 bases agree with TRBD1. Trimming removed 3 bases from V and 8 bases from J; junction bases left unmatched: 3. Germline V gene lookup returns CDR1 LNHDA and CDR2 SQIVND (reference sequence). CDR3 length: 12 amino acids. The CDR3 DNA is TGTGCCAGTAGTATTTTGGGACAGGAAGCTTTCTTT. This translates into CASSILGQEAFF.

This chain joins TRBV6-2 or TRBV6-3 and TRBJ2-5; the D gene is possibly TRBD1 (5 bases). Germline-derived CDR1 and CDR2 are MNHEY and SVGEGT. This CDR3 has 14 residues. The germline V and J ends were trimmed by 4 bases and 5 bases, with 14 bases remaining between them. The CDR3 loop is CASSFRPGYETQYF. The CDR3 DNA reads TGTGCCAGCAGTTTCCGACCAGGGTACGAGACCCAGTACTTC.

This clonotype was counted many times. The chain has TRBV14 and TRBJ2-1, with 7 bases fitting TRBD2. The germline gives CDR1 SGHDN, CDR2 FVKESK. This CDR3 contains 14 residues. J lost 8 bases, V lost 0 bases, and 4 bases had no gene match. CDR3 bases: TGTGCCAGCAGCCAAGAACTAGCGATCCATGAGCAGTTCTTC. The encoded protein is CASSQELAIHEQFF.